This T cell receptor beta chain derives from a study of human T cells and chemical hapten exposure. A single record per CDR3 protein comes from TCRdb applying MiXCR to the RACE reads. The sample contains approximately 370,000 distinct CDR3 sequences, about 5% of which appear only once. Noted time point: pre-sensitization, week 0. The treatment is: therapeutic diphenylcyclopropenone sensitization with weekly scalp DPC. CDR3 size: 14 residues. V dropped 0 bases and J dropped 10 bases, with 18 bases sitting between them. Germline CDR1 DFQATT, CDR2 SNEGSKA (reference sequence). The clonotype comes from a woman in her late teens or twenties with alopecia areata. Some clones in this sample may be carry-over from other donors' samples. The source was whole blood, collected in connection with sensitization to the hapten diphenylcyclopropenone (DPC). The chain combines TRBV20-1 with TRBJ1-1, with unresolved D. CDR3 residues: CSARDQVGSLGAFF. Here the CDR3 DNA reads TGCAGTGCTAGAGATCAAGTTGGGTCGCTGGGAGCTTTCTTT.